Presented here are 5 T cell receptor beta chains from one specimen sequenced in a study of T cells in Graves' hyperthyroidism and ophthalmopathy. Amplified TCR beta CDR3 regions came from RNA transcripts. Carried out on the TCR CDR3, a first-round RT-PCR used the HTBI primer set. TCRdb passed the multiplex PCR reads through MiXCR, listing each CDR3 protein once. This sample has 550,000 to 600,000 distinct CDR3 sequences, with 13% to 15% found just once. The sequencing sample was made of blood. Receptors originate from a woman aged 18-29 years with Graves' ophthalmopathy.

This clonotype was picked up many times. The J gene is TRBJ1-2, the V gene TRBV18; 9 bases are shared with TRBD1. The V segment lost 3 bases and the J segment 5 bases; nucleotides outside the gene matches: 4. Per germline, CDR1 KGHSH and CDR2 LQKENI. The CDR3 length is 14 residues. The CDR3 region is CASSPDRGRYGYTF. DNA of the CDR3: TGTGCCAGCTCACCGGACAGGGGAAGGTATGGCTACACCTTC. Full variable domain (outside the CDR3, taken from reference TRBV18 and TRBJ1-2): NAGVMQNPRHLVRRRGQEARLRCSPMKGHSHVYWYRQLPEEGLKFMVYLQKENIIDESGMPKERFSAEFPKEGPSILRIQQVVRGDSAAYFCASSPDRGRYGYTFGSGTRLTVV.

In nucleotides, the CDR3 is TGTGCCAGCAGTGAAGAACGGCTCTATGGCTACACCTTC. Its protein is CASSEERLYGYTF. The genes are TRBV6-1 and TRBJ1-2; D gene ambiguous. The CDR3 sequence is 13 residues long. V lost 1 base and J lost 4, with 7 bases in between. Germline loops: CDR1 MNHNS, CDR2 SASEGT.

This clonotype was counted between two and nine times. The rearrangement joins TRBV5-1 to TRBJ2-5, with 7 bases aligning to TRBD1. The CDR3 length is 13 residues. With V trimmed by 3 bases and J by 6 bases, 5 bases remained unmatched. Germline assignment: CDR1 SGHRS and CDR2 YFSETQ. CDR3: CASSSTGRKTQYF. DNA for the CDR3: TGCGCCAGCAGCTCGACAGGGCGGAAGACCCAGTACTTC. The entire variable domain, with the rest obtained from reference TRBV5-1 and TRBJ2-5, is as follows: KAGVTQTPRYLIKTRGQQVTLSCSPISGHRSVSWYQQTPGQGLQFLFEYFSETQRNKGNFPGRFSGRQFSNSRSEMNVSTLELGDSALYLCASSSTGRKTQYFGPGTRLLVL.

The chain links TRBV9 to TRBJ1-6; perhaps TRBD1 as D (6 bases). The germline V gene encodes CDR1 SGDLS and CDR2 YYNGEE. The CDR3 is 16 residues long. Trimming cost V 0 bases and J 5 bases, with 12 bases left between them. The CDR3 region is CASSVGPAGDNSPLHF. In nucleotides, the CDR3 is TGTGCCAGCAGCGTAGGCCCCGCAGGGGATAATTCACCCCTCCACTTT.

This chain links TRBV19 with TRBJ1-2, with TRBD1 as a possible D gene (5 bases). The germline V and J ends were trimmed by 10 bases and 4 bases, with 16 bases remaining between them. CDR3 length: 13 residues. CDR1 LNHDA and CDR2 SQIVND come from the germline V gene (reference sequence). In DNA, the CDR3 is TGTGCCACTCCGGGGACGCCGGGCTATGGCTACACCTTC. Translation: CATPGTPGYGYTF.